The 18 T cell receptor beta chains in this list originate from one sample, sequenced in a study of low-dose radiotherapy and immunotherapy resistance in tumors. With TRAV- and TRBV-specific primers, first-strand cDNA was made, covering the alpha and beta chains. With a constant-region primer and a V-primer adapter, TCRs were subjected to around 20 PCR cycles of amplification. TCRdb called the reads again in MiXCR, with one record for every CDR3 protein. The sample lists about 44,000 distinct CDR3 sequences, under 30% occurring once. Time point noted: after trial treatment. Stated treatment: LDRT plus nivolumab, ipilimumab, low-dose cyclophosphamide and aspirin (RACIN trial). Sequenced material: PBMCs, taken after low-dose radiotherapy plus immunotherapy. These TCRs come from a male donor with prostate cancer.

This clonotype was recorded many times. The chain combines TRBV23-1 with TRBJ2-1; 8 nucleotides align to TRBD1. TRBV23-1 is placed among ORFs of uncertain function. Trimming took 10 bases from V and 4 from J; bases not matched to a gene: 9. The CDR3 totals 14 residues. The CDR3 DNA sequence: TGCGCCACGCGGACAGGGAGCCTTTACAATGAGCAGTTCTTC. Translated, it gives CATRTGSLYNEQFF.

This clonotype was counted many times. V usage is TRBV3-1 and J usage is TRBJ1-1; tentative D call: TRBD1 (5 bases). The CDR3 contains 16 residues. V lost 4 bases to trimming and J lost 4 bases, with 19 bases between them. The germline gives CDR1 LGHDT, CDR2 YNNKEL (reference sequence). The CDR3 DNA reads TGTGCCAGCAGCCGATGGGGGGGGTCAGTAGGCACTGAAGCTTTCTTT. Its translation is CASSRWGGSVGTEAFF.

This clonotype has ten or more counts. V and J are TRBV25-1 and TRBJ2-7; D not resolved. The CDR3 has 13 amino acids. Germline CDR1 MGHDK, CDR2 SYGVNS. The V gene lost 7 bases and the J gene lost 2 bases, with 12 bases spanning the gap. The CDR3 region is CASTSLGPYEQYF. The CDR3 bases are TGTGCCAGCACTTCCCTGGGCCCCTACGAGCAGTACTTC.

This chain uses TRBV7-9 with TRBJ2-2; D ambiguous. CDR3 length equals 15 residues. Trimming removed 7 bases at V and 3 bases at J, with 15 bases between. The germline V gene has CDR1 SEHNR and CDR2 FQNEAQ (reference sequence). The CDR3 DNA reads TGTGCCAGCACCCCGGGTCGGGTAGACACCGGGGAGCTGTTTTTT. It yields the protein CASTPGRVDTGELFF.

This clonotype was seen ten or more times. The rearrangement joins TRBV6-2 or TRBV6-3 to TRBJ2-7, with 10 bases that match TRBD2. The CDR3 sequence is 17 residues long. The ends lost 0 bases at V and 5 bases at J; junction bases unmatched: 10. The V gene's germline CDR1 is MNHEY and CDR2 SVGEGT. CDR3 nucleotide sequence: TGTGCCAGCAGTTACTCTTCCCTAGCGGGAGTAATGAACGAGCAGTACTTC. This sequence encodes CASSYSSLAGVMNEQYF.

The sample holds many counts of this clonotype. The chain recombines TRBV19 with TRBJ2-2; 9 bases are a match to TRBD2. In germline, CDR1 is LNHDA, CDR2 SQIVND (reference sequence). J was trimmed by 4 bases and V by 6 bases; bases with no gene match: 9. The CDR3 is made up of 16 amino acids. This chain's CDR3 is CASRDPGTSPTGELFF. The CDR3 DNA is TGTGCCAGTAGGGATCCCGGGACTAGCCCCACCGGGGAGCTGTTTTTT.

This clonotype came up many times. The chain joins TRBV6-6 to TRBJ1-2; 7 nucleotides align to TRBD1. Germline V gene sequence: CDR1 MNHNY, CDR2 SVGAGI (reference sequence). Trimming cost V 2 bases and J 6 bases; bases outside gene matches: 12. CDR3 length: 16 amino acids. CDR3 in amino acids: CASSYERQGPSHGYTF. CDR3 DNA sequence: TGTGCCAGCAGTTACGAGAGACAGGGACCTTCCCATGGCTACACCTTC.

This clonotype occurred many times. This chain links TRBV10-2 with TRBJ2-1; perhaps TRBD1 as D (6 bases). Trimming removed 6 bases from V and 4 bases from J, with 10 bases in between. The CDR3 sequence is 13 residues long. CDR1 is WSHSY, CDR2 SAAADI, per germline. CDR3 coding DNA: TGCGCCAGCAGGGCAGGGGAATACAATGAGCAGTTCTTC. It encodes CASRAGEYNEQFF.

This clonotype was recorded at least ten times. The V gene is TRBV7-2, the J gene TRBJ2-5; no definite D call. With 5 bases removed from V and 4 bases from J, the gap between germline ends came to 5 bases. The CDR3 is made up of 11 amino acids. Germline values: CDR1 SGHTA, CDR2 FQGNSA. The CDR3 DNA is TGTGCCAGCAGCACAGCAGAGACCCAGTACTTC. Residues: CASSTAETQYF.

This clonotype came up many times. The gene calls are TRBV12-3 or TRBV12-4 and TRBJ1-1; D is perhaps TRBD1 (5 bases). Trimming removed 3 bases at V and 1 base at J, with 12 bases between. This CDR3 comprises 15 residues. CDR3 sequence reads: CASSFGGGPNTEAFF. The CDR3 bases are TGTGCCAGCAGTTTTGGGGGGGGACCGAACACTGAAGCTTTCTTT.

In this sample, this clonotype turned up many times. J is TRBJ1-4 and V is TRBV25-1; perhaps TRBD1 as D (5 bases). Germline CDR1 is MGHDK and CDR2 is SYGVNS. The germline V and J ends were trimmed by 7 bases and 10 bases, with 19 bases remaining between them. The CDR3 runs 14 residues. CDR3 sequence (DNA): TGTGCCAGCACCGGAGGGACGGAGGAGGTAAAACTGTTTTTT. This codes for CASTGGTEEVKLFF.

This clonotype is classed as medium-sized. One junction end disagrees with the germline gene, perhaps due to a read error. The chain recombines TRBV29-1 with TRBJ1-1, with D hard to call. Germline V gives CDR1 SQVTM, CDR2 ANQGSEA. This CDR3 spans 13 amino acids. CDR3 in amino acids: CSVAVTAAGVPHF. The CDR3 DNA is TGCAGCGTTGCTGTGACCGCTGCCGGAGTTCCCCATTTT.

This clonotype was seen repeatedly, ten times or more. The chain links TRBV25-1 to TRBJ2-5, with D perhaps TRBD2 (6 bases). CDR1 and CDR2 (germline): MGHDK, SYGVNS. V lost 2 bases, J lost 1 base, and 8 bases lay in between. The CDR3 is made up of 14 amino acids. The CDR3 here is CASSEREIQETQYF. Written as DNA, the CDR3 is TGTGCCAGCAGTGAACGGGAGATCCAAGAGACCCAGTACTTC.

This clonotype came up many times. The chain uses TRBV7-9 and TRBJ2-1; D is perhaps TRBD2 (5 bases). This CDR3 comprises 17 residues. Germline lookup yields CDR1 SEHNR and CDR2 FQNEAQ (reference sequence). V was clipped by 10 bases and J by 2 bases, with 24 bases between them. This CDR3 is CATGPSLLTAPYNEQFF. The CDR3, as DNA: TGTGCCACCGGGCCTAGCCTACTTACAGCACCCTACAATGAGCAGTTCTTC.

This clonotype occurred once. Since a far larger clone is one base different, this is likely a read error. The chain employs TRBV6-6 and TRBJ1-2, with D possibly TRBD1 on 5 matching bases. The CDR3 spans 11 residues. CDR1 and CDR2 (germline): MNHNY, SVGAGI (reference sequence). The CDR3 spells CVSSEWDGYTF. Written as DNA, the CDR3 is TGTGTCAGCAGTGAATGGGACGGCTACACCTTC.

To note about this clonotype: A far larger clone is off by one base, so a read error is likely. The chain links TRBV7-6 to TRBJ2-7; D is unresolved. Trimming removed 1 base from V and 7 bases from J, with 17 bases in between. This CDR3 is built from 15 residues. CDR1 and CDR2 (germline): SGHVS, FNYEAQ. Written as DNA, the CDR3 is TGTGCCAGCAGCTTAGAAGGAAGCTCCTACAATGAGCAGTACTTC. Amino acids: CASSLEGSSYNEQYF. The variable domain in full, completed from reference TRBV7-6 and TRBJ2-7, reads GAGVSQSPRYKVTKRGQDVALRCDPISGHVSLYWYRQALGQGPEFLTYFNYEAQQDKSGLPNDRFSAERPEGSISTLTIQRTEQRDSAMYRCASSLEGSSYNEQYFGPGTRLTVT.

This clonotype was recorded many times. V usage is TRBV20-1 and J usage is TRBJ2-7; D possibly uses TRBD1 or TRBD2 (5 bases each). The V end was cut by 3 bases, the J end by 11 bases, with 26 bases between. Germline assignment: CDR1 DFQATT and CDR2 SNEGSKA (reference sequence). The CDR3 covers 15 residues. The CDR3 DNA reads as TGCAGTGCTAGCCCTGGGGACGGATCCTTCGAGATGGAGTACTTC. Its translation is CSASPGDGSFEMEYF.

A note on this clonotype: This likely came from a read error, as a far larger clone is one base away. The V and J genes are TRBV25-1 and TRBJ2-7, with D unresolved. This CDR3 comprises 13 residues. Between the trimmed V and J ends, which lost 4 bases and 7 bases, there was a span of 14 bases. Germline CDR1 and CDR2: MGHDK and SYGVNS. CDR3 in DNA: TGTGCCAGCAGTGTTGTCAAGAACAATGAGCAGTACTTC. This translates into CASSVVKNNEQYF.